This T cell receptor beta chain emerged from a study of cytomegalovirus exposure and HLA in healthy donors. Trimming removed 8 bases from V and 5 bases from J; junction bases left unmatched: 8. CDR1 MDHEN and CDR2 SYDVKM come from the germline V gene. The CDR3 spans 14 residues. The PCR was carried out with 60 Vbeta primers and 13 Jbeta primers. Assay: immunoSEQ multiplex PCR; the TCRdb copy retains only in-frame clones and omits some. The sample yields under 200,000 clones, approximately 84% seen once. The gene calls are TRBV28 and TRBJ2-1, with TRBD1 matching over 8 bases. The receptor was isolated from a boy younger than 10 in good health and CMV-seronegative. Sequencing input: PBMCs. The CDR3 sequence is CASVQGAINNEQFF. CDR3 coding DNA: TGTGCCAGCGTTCAGGGGGCGATCAACAATGAGCAGTTCTTC.